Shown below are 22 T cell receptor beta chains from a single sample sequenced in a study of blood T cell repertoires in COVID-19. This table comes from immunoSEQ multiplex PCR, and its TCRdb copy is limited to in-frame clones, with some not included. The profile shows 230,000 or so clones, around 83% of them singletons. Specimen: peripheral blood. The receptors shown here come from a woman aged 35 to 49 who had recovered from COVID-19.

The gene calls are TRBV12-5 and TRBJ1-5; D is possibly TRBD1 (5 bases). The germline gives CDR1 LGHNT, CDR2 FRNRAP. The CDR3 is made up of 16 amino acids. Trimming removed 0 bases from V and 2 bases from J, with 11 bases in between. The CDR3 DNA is TGTGCTAGTGGTTTGGTATTAGGGGCCGGCAATCAGCCCCAGCATTTT. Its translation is CASGLVLGAGNQPQHF.

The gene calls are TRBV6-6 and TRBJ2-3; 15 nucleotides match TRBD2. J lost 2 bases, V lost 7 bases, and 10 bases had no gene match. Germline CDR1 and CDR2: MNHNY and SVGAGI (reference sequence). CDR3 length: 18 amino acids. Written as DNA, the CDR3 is TGTGCCAGCACCCGATCCGGGACTAGCGGGGGGTTCACAGATACGCAGTATTTT. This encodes CASTRSGTSGGFTDTQYF.

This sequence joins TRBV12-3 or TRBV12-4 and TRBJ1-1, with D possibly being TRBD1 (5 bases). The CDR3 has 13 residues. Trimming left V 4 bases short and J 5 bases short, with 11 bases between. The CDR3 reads CASSSGIWTEAFF. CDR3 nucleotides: TGTGCCAGCAGTTCAGGGATTTGGACTGAAGCTTTCTTT.

This chain's CDR3 is CASNPGGGYYEQYF. The CDR3 DNA is TGTGCCAGTAACCCTGGCGGGGGGTATTACGAGCAGTACTTC. This chain connects TRBV19 to TRBJ2-7; TRBD2 matches 8 bases. Germline CDR1 is LNHDA and CDR2 is SQIVND (reference sequence). The ends lost 7 bases at V and 4 bases at J; junction bases unmatched: 9. This CDR3 contains 14 residues.

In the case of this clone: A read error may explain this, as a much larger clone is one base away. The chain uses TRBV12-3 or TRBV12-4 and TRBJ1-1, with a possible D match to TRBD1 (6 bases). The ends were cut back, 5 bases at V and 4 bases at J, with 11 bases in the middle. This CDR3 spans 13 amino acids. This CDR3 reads CASSQTGFTEAFF. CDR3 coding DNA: TGTGCCAGCAGTCAAACAGGGTTCACTGAAGCTTTCTTT.

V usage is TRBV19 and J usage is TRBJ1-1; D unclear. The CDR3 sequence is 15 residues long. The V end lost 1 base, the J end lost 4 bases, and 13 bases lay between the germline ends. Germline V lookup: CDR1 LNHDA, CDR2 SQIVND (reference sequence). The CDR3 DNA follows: TGTGCCAGTAGTATAGGCGTTGGGCTCGGCACTGAAGCTTTCTTT. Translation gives CASSIGVGLGTEAFF. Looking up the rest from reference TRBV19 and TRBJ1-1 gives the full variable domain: DGGITQSPKYLFRKEGQNVTLSCEQNLNHDAMYWYRQDPGQGLRLIYYSQIVNDFQKGDIAEGYSVSREKKESFPLTVTSAQKNPTAFYLCASSIGVGLGTEAFFGQGTRLTVV.

The CDR3 spells CASSEIAGGLPETQYF. DNA for the CDR3: TGTGCCAGCAGTGAAATAGCGGGGGGACTTCCAGAGACCCAGTACTTC. The chain couples TRBV6-1 to TRBJ2-5, with 10 bases aligning to TRBD2. The germline gives CDR1 MNHNS, CDR2 SASEGT. This CDR3 is 16 amino acids long. The V and J ends lost 2 bases and 4 bases, in that order; junction bases with no gene match: 7.

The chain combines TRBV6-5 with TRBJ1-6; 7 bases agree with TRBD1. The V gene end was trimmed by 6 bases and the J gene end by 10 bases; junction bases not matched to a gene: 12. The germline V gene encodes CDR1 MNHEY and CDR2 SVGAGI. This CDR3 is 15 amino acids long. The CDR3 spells CASSPGRGRWSPLHF. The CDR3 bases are TGTGCCAGCAGCCCCGGAAGGGGGCGATGGTCACCCCTCCACTTT.

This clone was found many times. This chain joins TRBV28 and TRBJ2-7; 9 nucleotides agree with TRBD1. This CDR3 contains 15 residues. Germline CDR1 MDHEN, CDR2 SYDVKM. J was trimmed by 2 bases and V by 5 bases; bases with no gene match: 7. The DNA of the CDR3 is TGTGCCAGCAGTGATTTGAGACAGGGGGCCTACGAGCAGTACTTC. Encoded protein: CASSDLRQGAYEQYF.

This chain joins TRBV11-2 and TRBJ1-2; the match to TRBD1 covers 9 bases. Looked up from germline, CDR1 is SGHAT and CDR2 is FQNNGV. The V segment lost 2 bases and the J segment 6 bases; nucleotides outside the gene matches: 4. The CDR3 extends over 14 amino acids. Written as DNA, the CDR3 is TGTGCCAGCAGCTTACCCGGGACAGGGAATGGCTACACCTTC. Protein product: CASSLPGTGNGYTF.

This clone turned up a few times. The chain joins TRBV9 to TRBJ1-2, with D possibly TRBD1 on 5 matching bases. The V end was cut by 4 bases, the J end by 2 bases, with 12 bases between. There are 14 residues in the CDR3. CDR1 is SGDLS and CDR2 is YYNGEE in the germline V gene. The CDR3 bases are TGTGCCAGCAGCCCCTCAGGGCCCAACTATGGCTACACCTTC. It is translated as CASSPSGPNYGYTF.

The CDR3 loop reads CASRFMAPVYNEQFF. In DNA, the CDR3 is TGTGCAAGTCGCTTCATGGCCCCCGTGTACAATGAGCAGTTCTTC. V is TRBV12-2 and J is TRBJ2-1; the D segment call TRBD1 is taken from the table without a DNA check. TRBV12-2 is listed as a pseudogene. CDR3 length equals 15 residues.

The CDR3 sequence: CASSMRDFRDRVGKQNTEAFF. For the CDR3, the DNA is TGCGCCAGCAGCATGAGGGACTTCCGGGACAGGGTGGGGAAGCAGAACACTGAAGCTTTCTTT. The chain carries TRBV5-1 and TRBJ1-1, with 9 bases lining up with TRBD1. From germline, CDR1 is SGHRS and CDR2 YFSETQ. J lost 1 base, V lost 4 bases, and 23 bases had no gene match. The CDR3 spans 21 residues.

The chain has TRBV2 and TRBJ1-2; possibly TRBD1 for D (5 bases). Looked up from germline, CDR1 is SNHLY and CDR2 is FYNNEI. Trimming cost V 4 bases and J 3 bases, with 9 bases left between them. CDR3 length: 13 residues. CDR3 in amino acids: CASSGGSYYGYTF. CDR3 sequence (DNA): TGTGCCAGCAGTGGGGGCAGTTACTATGGCTACACCTTC. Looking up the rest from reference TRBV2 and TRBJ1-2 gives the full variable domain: EPEVTQTPSHQVTQMGQEVILRCVPISNHLYFYWYRQILGQKVEFLVSFYNNEISEKSEIFDDQFSVERPDGSNFTLKIRSTKLEDSAMYFCASSGGSYYGYTFGSGTRLTVV.

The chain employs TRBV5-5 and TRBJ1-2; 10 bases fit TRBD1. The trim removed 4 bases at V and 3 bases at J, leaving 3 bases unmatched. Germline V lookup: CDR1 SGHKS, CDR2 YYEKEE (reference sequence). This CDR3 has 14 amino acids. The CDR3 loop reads CASSQGTGDYGYTF. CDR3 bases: TGTGCCAGCAGCCAGGGGACAGGGGACTATGGCTACACCTTC.

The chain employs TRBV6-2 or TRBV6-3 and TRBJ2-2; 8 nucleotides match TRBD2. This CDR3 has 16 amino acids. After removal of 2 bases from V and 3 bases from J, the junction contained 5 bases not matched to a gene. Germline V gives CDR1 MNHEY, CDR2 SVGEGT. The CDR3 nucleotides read TGTGCCAGCAGTTACCAAGCGGGGGCCGACACCGGGGAGCTGTTTTTT. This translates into CASSYQAGADTGELFF.

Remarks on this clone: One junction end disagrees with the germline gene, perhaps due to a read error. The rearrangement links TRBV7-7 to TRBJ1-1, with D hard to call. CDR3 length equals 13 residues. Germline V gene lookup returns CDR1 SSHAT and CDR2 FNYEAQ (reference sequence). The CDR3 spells CASSRLSGTEAFF. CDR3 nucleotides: TGTGCTAGCAGCAGACTAAGCGGCACTGAAGCTTTCTTT.

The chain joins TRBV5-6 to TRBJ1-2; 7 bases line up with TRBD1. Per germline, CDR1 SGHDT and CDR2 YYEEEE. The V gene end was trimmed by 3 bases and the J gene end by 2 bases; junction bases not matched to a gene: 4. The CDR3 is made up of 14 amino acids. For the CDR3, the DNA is TGTGCCAGCAGCTCCGGACAGGCAAACTATGGCTACACCTTC. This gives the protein CASSSGQANYGYTF.

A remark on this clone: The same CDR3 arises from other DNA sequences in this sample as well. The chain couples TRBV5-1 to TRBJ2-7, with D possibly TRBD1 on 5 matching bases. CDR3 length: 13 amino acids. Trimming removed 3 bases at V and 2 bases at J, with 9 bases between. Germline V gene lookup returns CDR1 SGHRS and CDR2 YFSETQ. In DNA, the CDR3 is TGCGCCAGCAGCTCCCAGGGAACCTACGAGCAGTACTTC. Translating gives CASSSQGTYEQYF.

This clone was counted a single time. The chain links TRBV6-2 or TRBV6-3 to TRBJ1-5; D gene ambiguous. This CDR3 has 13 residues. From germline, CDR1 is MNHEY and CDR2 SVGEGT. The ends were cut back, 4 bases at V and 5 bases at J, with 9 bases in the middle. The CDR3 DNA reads TGTGCCAGCAGTTCCTCGAGATATCAGCCCCAGCATTTT. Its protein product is CASSSSRYQPQHF.

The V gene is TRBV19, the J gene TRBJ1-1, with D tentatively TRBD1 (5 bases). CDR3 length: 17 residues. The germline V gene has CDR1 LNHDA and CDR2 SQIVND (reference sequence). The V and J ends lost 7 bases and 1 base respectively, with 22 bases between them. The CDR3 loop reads CASKPLRGSVKNTEAFF. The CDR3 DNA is TGTGCCAGTAAGCCGCTGCGGGGCTCGGTTAAGAACACTGAAGCTTTCTTT.

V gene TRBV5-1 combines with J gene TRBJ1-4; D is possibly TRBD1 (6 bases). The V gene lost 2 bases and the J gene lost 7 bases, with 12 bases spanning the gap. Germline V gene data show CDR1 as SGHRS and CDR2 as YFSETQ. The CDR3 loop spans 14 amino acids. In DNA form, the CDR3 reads TGCGCCAGCAGCTTCAGCGGGGGCGGTGAAAAACTGTTTTTT. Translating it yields CASSFSGGGEKLFF.